Described below is a single T cell receptor (beta chain) sequence and its context. A second PCR, run for roughly 7 to 11 cycles, used a sample-barcoded 5' primer plus a J-beta primer mix. TCRdb reprocessed the 5' RACE reads via MiXCR and lists one record per CDR3 protein. The repertoire holds over 1,500,000 distinct CDR3 sequences, with approximately 39% as singletons. The sample originates from a study of blood T cells in healthy people across ages. Germline assignment: CDR1 MNHNS and CDR2 SASEGT. This CDR3 region has 16 residues. J gave up 6 bases and V 4 bases, and 13 bases lay outside the gene matches.

The chain couples TRBV6-1 to TRBJ1-2; TRBD1 aligns across 8 bases. The TCR originated in a human donor in good health. What was sequenced was blood. For the CDR3, the DNA is TGTGCCAGCAGTGTTCTACAGGGGGACGTCTGGGATGGCTACACCTTC. This sequence encodes CASSVLQGDVWDGYTF.